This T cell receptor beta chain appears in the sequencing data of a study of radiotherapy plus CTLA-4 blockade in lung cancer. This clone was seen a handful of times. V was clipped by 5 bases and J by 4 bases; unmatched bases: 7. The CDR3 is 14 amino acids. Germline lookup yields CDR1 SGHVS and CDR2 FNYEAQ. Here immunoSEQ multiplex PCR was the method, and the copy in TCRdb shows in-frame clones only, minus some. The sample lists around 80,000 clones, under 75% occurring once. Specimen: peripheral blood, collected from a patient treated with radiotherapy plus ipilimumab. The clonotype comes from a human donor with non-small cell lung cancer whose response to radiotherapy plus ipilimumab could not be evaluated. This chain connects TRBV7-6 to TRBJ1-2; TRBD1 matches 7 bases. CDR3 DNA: TGTGCCAGCAGCCCATCTCAGGGGGGCTATGGCTACACCTTC. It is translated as CASSPSQGGYGYTF. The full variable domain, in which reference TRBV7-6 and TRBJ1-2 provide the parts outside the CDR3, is GAGVSQSPRYKVTKRGQDVALRCDPISGHVSLYWYRQALGQGPEFLTYFNYEAQQDKSGLPNDRFSAERPEGSISTLTIQRTEQRDSAMYRCASSPSQGGYGYTFGSGTRLTVV.